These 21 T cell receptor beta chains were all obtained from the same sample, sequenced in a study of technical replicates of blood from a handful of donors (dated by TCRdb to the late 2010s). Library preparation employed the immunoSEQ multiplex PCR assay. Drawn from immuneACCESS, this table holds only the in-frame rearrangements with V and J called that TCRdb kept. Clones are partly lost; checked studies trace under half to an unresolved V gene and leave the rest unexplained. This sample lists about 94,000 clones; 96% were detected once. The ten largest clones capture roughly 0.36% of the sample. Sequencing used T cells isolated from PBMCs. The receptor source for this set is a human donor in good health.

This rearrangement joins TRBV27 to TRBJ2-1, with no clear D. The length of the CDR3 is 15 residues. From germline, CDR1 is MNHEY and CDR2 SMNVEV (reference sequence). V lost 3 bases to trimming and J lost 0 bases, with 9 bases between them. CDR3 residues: CASSFVAFSYNEQFF. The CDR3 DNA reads TGTGCCAGCAGTTTCGTGGCCTTCTCCTACAATGAGCAGTTCTTC.

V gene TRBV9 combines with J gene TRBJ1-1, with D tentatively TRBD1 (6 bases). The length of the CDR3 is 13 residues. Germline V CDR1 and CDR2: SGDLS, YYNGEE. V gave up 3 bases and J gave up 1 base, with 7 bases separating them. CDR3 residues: CASSEDRNTEAFF. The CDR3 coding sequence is TGTGCCAGCAGCGAGGACAGGAACACTGAAGCTTTCTTT.

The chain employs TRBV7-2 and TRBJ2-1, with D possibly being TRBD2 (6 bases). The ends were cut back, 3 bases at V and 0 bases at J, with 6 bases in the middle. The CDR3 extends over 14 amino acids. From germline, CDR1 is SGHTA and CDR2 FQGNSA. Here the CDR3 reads CASSFGSSYNEQFF. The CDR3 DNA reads TGTGCCAGCAGCTTCGGGAGCTCCTACAATGAGCAGTTCTTC.

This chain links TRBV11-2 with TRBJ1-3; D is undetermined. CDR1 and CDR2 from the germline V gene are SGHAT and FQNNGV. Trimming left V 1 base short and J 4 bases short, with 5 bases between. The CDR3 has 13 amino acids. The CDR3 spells CASSLGGGNTIYF. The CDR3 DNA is TGTGCCAGCAGCTTAGGCGGCGGAAACACCATATATTTT.

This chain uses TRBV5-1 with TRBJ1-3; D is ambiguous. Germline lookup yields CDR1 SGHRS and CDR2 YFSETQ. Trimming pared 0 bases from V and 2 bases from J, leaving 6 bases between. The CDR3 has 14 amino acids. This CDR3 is CASSLGQAGNTIYF. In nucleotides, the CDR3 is TGCGCCAGCAGCTTGGGGCAGGCTGGAAACACCATATATTTT.

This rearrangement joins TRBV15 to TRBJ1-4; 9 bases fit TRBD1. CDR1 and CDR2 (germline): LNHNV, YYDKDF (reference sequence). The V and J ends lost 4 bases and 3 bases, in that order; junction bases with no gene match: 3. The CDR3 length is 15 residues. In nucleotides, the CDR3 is TGTGCCACCAGCATACGGACAGGGGCTAATGAAAAACTGTTTTTT. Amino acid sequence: CATSIRTGANEKLFF.

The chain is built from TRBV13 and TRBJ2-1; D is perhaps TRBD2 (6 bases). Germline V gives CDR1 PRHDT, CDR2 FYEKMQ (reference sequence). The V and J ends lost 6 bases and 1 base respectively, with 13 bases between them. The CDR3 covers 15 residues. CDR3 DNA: TGTGCCAGCAGTAGCCCCGGGAGTTCCTACAATGAGCAGTTCTTC. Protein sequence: CASSSPGSSYNEQFF.

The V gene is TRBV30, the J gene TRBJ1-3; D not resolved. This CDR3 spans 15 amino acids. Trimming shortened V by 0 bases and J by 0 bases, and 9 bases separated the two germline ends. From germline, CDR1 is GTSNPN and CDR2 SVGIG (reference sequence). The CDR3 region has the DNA TGTGCCTGGAGTGTTGTCAGTTACTCTGGAAACACCATATATTTT. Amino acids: CAWSVVSYSGNTIYF.

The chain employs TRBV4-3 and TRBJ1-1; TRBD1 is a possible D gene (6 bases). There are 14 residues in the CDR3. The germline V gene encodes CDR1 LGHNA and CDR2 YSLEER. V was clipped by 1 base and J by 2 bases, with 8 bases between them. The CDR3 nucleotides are TGCGCCAGCAGCCAAGTACAGGGAAACACTGAAGCTTTCTTT. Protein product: CASSQVQGNTEAFF.

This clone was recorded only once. The DNA of the CDR3 is TGTGCCAGCAGCGAGAGCGGGACCGACTACGAGCAGTACTTC. It codes for CASSESGTDYEQYF. The chain recombines TRBV9 with TRBJ2-7; 7 bases map to TRBD2. This CDR3 is built from 14 residues. Germline V lookup: CDR1 SGDLS, CDR2 YYNGEE. The ends lost 3 bases at V and 3 bases at J; junction bases unmatched: 6.

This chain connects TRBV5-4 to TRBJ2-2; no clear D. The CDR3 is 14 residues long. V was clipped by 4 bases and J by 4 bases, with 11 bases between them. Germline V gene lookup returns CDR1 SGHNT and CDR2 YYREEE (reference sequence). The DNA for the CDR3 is TGTGCCAGCAGCCCCGGGTCCCTCACCGGGGAGCTGTTTTTT. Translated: CASSPGSLTGELFF.

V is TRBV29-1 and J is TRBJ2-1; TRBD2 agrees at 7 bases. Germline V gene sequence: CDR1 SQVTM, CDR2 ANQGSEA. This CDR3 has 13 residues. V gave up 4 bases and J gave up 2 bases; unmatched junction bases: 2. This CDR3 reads CSVVGTTYNEQFF. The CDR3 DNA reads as TGCAGCGTTGTCGGGACTACCTACAATGAGCAGTTCTTC.

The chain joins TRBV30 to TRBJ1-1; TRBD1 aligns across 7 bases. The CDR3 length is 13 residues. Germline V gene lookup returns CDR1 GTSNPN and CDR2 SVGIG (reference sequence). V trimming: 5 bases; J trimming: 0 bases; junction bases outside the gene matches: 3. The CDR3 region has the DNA TGTGCCTGGGACAGGGTCATGAACACTGAAGCTTTCTTT. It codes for CAWDRVMNTEAFF.

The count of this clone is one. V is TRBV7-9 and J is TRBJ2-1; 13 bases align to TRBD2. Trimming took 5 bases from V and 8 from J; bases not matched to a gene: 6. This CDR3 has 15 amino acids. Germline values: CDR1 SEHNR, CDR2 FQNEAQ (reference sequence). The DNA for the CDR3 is TGTGCCAGCAGCATTGGACTAGCGGGAGTGGATGAGCAGTTCTTC. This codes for CASSIGLAGVDEQFF.

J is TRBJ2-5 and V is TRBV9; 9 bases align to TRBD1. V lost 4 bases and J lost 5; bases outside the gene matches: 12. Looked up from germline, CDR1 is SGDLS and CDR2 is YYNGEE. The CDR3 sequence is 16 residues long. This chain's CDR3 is CASSLRDREAGETQYF. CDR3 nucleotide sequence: TGTGCCAGCAGCTTACGGGACAGGGAGGCCGGTGAGACCCAGTACTTC.

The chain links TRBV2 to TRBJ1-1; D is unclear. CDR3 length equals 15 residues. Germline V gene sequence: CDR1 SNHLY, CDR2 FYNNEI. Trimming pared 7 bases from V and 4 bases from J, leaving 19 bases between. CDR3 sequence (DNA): TGTGCCAGCACAAACTGGGAGGGTTTGAGCACTGAAGCTTTCTTT. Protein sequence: CASTNWEGLSTEAFF.

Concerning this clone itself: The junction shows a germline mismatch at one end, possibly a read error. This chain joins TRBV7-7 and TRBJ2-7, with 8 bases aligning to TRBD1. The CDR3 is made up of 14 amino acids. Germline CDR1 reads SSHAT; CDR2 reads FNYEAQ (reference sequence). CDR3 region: CASSLWQGADEQYF. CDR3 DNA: TGTGCTAGCAGCTTATGGCAGGGGGCCGACGAGCAGTACTTC.

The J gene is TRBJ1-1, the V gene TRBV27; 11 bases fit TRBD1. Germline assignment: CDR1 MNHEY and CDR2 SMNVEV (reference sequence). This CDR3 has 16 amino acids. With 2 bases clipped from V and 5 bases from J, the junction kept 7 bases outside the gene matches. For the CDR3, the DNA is TGTGCCAGCAGTTTAGGACAGGGGGCAAAATGGACTGAAGCTTTCTTT. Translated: CASSLGQGAKWTEAFF.

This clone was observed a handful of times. The DNA of the CDR3 is TGTGCCTGGAGTGTACTTTCACCAGGAGGAGCTTTCTTT. Translation gives CAWSVLSPGGAFF. The chain is built from TRBV30 and TRBJ1-1; the D is unclear. The V gene's germline CDR1 is GTSNPN and CDR2 SVGIG (reference sequence). The CDR3 spans 13 residues. V lost 0 bases and J 10 bases, leaving 15 bases between the germline ends.

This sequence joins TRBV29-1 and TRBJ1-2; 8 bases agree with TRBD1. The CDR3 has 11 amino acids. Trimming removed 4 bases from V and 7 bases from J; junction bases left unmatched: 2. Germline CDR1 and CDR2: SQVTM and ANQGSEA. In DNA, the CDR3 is TGCAGCGTTGCCGACAGGGGTGGCTACACCTTC. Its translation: CSVADRGGYTF.

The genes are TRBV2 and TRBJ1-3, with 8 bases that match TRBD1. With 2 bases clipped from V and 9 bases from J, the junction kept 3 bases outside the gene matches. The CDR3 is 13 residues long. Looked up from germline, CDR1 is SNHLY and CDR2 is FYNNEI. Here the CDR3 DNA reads TGTGCCAGCAGTGAACAGGGGGCTAGCACCATATATTTT. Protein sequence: CASSEQGASTIYF.